Listed below are T cell receptor beta chains from one sample, sequenced in a study of T cell responses to AZD1222 COVID-19 vaccine. This table comes from immunoSEQ multiplex PCR, and its TCRdb copy is limited to in-frame clones, with some not included. The sample yields 130,000 or so clones, about 90% seen once. Here the sequenced sample was peripheral blood, taken on day 0 of AZD1222 vaccination. These receptors were obtained from an adult in good health. Both conserved end residues are part of each CDR3. The D gene is left open where the match is weak. Size values are once, few and many counts, or a class for expanded clones, and some rows have none.

J: TRBJ2-6; size: .; V: TRBV19; D: TRBD1; DNA: TGTGCCAGTAGTATATTGCAGGGGGCTGGGGCCAACGTCCTGACTTTC; CDR3: CASSILQGAGANVLTF
J: TRBJ2-7; size: few; V: TRBV20-1; D: .; DNA: TGCAGTGCTAGTCAGGGTTCAACCACCTACGAGCAGTACTTC; CDR3: CSASQGSTTYEQYF
J: TRBJ1-6; size: .; V: TRBV11-2; D: .; DNA: TGTGCCAGCAGCTTAGTCAACAGGGTCGGATCACCCCTCCACTTT; CDR3: CASSLVNRVGSPLHF
J: TRBJ1-1; size: once; V: TRBV29-1; D: .; DNA: TGCAGCGTTGCAGGGGATCTTGAAATCACTGAAGCTTTCTTT; CDR3: CSVAGDLEITEAFF
J: TRBJ2-5; size: .; V: TRBV6-5; D: .; DNA: TGTGCCAGCAGTTACGAGGGTTTTCGAACCCAGTACTTC; CDR3: CASSYEGFRTQYF
J: TRBJ2-7; size: medium-sized; V: TRBV6-1; D: TRBD1; DNA: TGTGCCAGCAGTGAAGGGGACAGCTCCTACGAGCAGTACTTC; CDR3: CASSEGDSSYEQYF
J: TRBJ1-5; size: .; V: TRBV6-5; D: TRBD1; DNA: TGTGCCAGCAGCCTGGACAGGGGGGGCAATCAGCCCCAGCATTTT; CDR3: CASSLDRGGNQPQHF
J: TRBJ2-4; size: .; V: TRBV9; D: TRBD1; DNA: TGTGCCAGCAGCCCGGGGACAGGGGGCACCATTCAGTACTTC; CDR3: CASSPGTGGTIQYF
J: TRBJ1-5; size: .; V: TRBV29-1; D: .; DNA: TGCAGCGTTGGGGACACCAATCAGCCCCAGCATTTT; CDR3: CSVGDTNQPQHF
J: TRBJ2-3; size: .; V: TRBV5-1; D: .; DNA: TGCGCCAGCACCCCCCCTTGGCAGTATTTT; CDR3: CASTPPWQYF
J: TRBJ1-3; size: once; V: TRBV6-4; D: TRBD1; DNA: TGTGCCAGCAGCCGGGACAGGGGGCGAGGAAACACCATATATTTT; CDR3: CASSRDRGRGNTIYF
J: TRBJ2-3; size: once; V: TRBV6-5; D: .; DNA: TGTGCCAGCAAGCACAGCACAGATACGCAGTATTTT; CDR3: CASKHSTDTQYF
J: TRBJ2-1; size: .; V: TRBV3-1/TRBV3-2; D: TRBD2; DNA: TGTGCCAGCAGCGCAAGCGGGACGGGCAATGAGCAGTTCTTC; CDR3: CASSASGTGNEQFF
J: TRBJ2-7; size: .; V: TRBV2; D: .; DNA: TGTGCCAGCAGGGGGAAATACTACGAGCAGTACTTC; CDR3: CASRGKYYEQYF
J: TRBJ2-5; size: .; V: TRBV29-1; D: TRBD1; DNA: TGCAGCGTTGGGTCAGGACAGGGAGCCCAAGAGACCCAGTACTTC; CDR3: CSVGSGQGAQETQYF
J: TRBJ1-2; size: .; V: TRBV29-1; D: TRBD1; DNA: TGCAGCTCCACTGGGACAGGGGCTGGTGCTGGCTACACCTTC; CDR3: CSSTGTGAGAGYTF
J: TRBJ2-7; size: .; V: TRBV2; D: .; DNA: TGTGCCAGCAGTCCCCGAAACGAGCAGTACTTC; CDR3: CASSPRNEQYF
J: TRBJ2-7; size: .; V: TRBV20-1; D: .; DNA: TGCAGTGCTAGTGTAGGGTTGGGCTACGAGCAGTACTTC; CDR3: CSASVGLGYEQYF
J: TRBJ1-1; size: once; V: TRBV27; D: .; DNA: TGTGCCAGCAGCCCAGCTGCGGGAACTGAAGCTTTCTTT; CDR3: CASSPAAGTEAFF
J: TRBJ1-2; size: .; V: TRBV28; D: .; DNA: TGTGCCACTTGGGGGGGGTCAGACTATGGCTACACCTTC; CDR3: CATWGGSDYGYTF
J: TRBJ1-2; size: .; V: TRBV7-3; D: TRBD1; DNA: TGTGCCAGCAGCGGATACAGGGGGACAAACTATGGCTACACCTTC; CDR3: CASSGYRGTNYGYTF
J: TRBJ2-3; size: .; V: TRBV28; D: TRBD1; DNA: TGTGCCAGCAGGGGATCCGGGACAGGTGCAGATACGCAGTATTTT; CDR3: CASRGSGTGADTQYF
J: TRBJ1-5; size: .; V: TRBV15; D: TRBD1; DNA: TGTGCCACCAGCATCCATAAGACAGGGAATAGCAATCAGCCCCAGCATTTT; CDR3: CATSIHKTGNSNQPQHF
J: TRBJ1-1; size: .; V: TRBV2; D: TRBD1; DNA: TGTGCCAGCAGTAGGACAGGGTGGGCCAACGGTGAAGCTTTCTTT; CDR3: CASSRTGWANGEAFF
J: TRBJ1-6; size: .; V: TRBV21-1; D: .; DNA: TGTGCCAGCAGCAAGACAGGGTCCCTCCACTTT; CDR3: CASSKTGSLHF
J: TRBJ1-3; size: .; V: TRBV3-1/TRBV3-2; D: .; DNA: TGTGCCAGCAGCCAATGGGGCAACGGAAACACCATATATTTT; CDR3: CASSQWGNGNTIYF
J: TRBJ1-2; size: .; V: TRBV3-1/TRBV3-2; D: TRBD1; DNA: TGTGCCAGCAGCGACAGGGGAGCTAACTATGGCTACACCTTC; CDR3: CASSDRGANYGYTF
J: TRBJ1-3; size: .; V: TRBV20-1; D: .; DNA: TGCAGTGCTAGTCACAGTACAACTGGAAACACCATATATTTT; CDR3: CSASHSTTGNTIYF
J: TRBJ2-3; size: .; V: TRBV28; D: .; DNA: TGTGCCAGCGTCCCCCCCGGAGGGTCAGATACGCAGTATTTT; CDR3: CASVPPGGSDTQYF
J: TRBJ2-2; size: .; V: TRBV15; D: .; DNA: TGTGCCACCAGCAGAGATTGGGGGGAGCTGTTTTTT; CDR3: CATSRDWGELFF
J: TRBJ2-7; size: .; V: TRBV11-2; D: TRBD2; DNA: TGTGCCAGCAGCCCGGGAGGGCGGGTATACGAGCAGTACTTC; CDR3: CASSPGGRVYEQYF
J: TRBJ2-1; size: .; V: TRBV24-1; D: .; DNA: TGTGCCACCAGTGGGGGGGTCAATGAGCAGTTCTTC; CDR3: CATSGGVNEQFF
J: TRBJ1-5; size: .; V: TRBV5-1; D: .; DNA: TGCGCCAGCAGCTTGGGGGACATAAATCAGCCCCAGCATTTT; CDR3: CASSLGDINQPQHF
J: TRBJ1-2; size: .; V: TRBV6-1; D: .; DNA: TGTGCCAGCAGTGATATCAGTCTCGGCTATGGCTACACCTTC; CDR3: CASSDISLGYGYTF
J: TRBJ2-1; size: .; V: TRBV5-1; D: TRBD1; DNA: TGCGCCAGCAGCTTGACGGTGGACAGGGCCGATGAGCAGTTCTTC; CDR3: CASSLTVDRADEQFF
J: TRBJ2-3; size: .; V: TRBV10-1; D: .; DNA: TGCGCCAGCAGCCGGGGGCGAGACACAGATACGCAGTATTTT; CDR3: CASSRGRDTDTQYF
J: TRBJ2-1; size: .; V: TRBV2; D: TRBD2; DNA: TGTGCCAGCAGTCCCTTAGGGACTAGCGTCTACAATGAGCAGTTCTTC; CDR3: CASSPLGTSVYNEQFF
J: TRBJ2-7; size: .; V: TRBV19; D: .; DNA: TGTGCCAGTAGTATAGTCCCAGGGCACTACGAGCAGTACTTC; CDR3: CASSIVPGHYEQYF
J: TRBJ1-6; size: .; V: TRBV3-1/TRBV3-2; D: TRBD1; DNA: TGTGCCAGCAGCCAACAACAGGGGAACCGTAATTCACCCCTCCACTTT; CDR3: CASSQQQGNRNSPLHF
J: TRBJ1-3; size: .; V: TRBV27; D: TRBD1; DNA: TGTGCCAGCAGTTTCACAGGGGATAAGTCTGGAAACACCATATATTTT; CDR3: CASSFTGDKSGNTIYF
J: TRBJ1-2; size: .; V: TRBV6-5; D: TRBD1; DNA: TGTGCCAGCAAAACAGGGGGAGCTAACTATGGCTACACCTTC; CDR3: CASKTGGANYGYTF